Listed below are T cell receptor beta chains from one sample, sequenced in a study of T cells in Graves' hyperthyroidism and ophthalmopathy. TCRdb itself ran the multiplex PCR reads through MiXCR, one entry per CDR3 protein. The sample has roughly 660,000 distinct CDR3 sequences, roughly a sixth seen once; the top ten hold roughly a sixth. The sample was blood. All receptors derive from a man aged 45-60 years with Graves' hyperthyroidism. Both conserved end residues are part of each CDR3. Not all rows give a size; the values are once, few, many and, for expanded clones, a class.

TRBV11-2 NA CASNEGTEAFF
TRBV12-3/TRBV12-4 many CASSGGQGTYSGNTIYF
TRBV6-5 few CASSYNGGGNYGYTF
TRBV6-5 NA CASSYHLGGSLTGELFF
TRBV29-1 NA CSVRTVYEQYF
TRBV28 many CASSHRQGTSNEQFF
TRBV28 few CASEAGGMNEQFF
TRBV6-1 few CASSRTGFRSEQYF
TRBV28 many CASTGGSAQDTEAFF
TRBV11-2 few CASSLGREDIQYF
TRBV24-1 many CATRDPNTGELFF
TRBV24-1 many CATSDPGQAADTQYF
TRBV9 few CASSVGLGLAGVGEQFF
TRBV11-2 many CASSLSLAGGNEQFF
TRBV28 few CASSSGTGHRSNQPQHF
TRBV7-9 few CASSQQGVSDEQYF
TRBV10-2 many CASSERTSGSLNEQFF
TRBV2 many CASRAGPVTYEQYF